One sample yielded the 14 T cell receptor beta chains listed below, sequenced in a study of cytomegalovirus exposure and HLA in healthy donors. 13 Jbeta primers and 60 Vbeta primers were used for the PCR. Profiling relied on immunoSEQ multiplex PCR, and the TCRdb table lists in-frame clones only, not all of them. This repertoire shows 95,000 to 150,000 clones, approximately 80% found once; its top ten account for about 9.2%. Sequencing was performed on PBMCs. The receptors come from a young man in good health and CMV-seropositive.

The chain is built from TRBV5-1 and TRBJ2-1; D unresolved. Trimming stripped 0 bases from V and 5 bases from J, with 9 bases between. This CDR3 region has 14 residues. Per the germline V gene, CDR1 is SGHRS and CDR2 is YFSETQ. The CDR3 bases are TGCGCCAGCAGCTTGGTTTACGGTAACAATGAGCAGTTCTTC. It codes for CASSLVYGNNEQFF.

This chain uses TRBV5-5 with TRBJ1-2, with 7 bases identical to TRBD1. The CDR3 is 15 residues long. J lost 6 bases, V lost 4 bases, and 12 bases had no gene match. Germline V gene sequence: CDR1 SGHKS, CDR2 YYEKEE (reference sequence). The CDR3 nucleotides are TGTGCCAGCAGCCACGTCAGGGGGGCGGGTGATGGCTACACCTTC. It is translated as CASSHVRGAGDGYTF.

V gene TRBV6-6 combines with J gene TRBJ2-1, with 9 positions matching TRBD2. Germline-derived CDR1 and CDR2 are MNHNY and SVGAGI (reference sequence). V shed 4 bases and J 7 bases; nucleotides not matched to a gene: 11. This CDR3 has 16 residues. CDR3 loop: CASSSPGRRGGNEQFF. The CDR3 DNA reads TGTGCCAGCAGTTCCCCGGGGAGGCGGGGGGGGAATGAGCAGTTCTTC.

This clone appeared a few times. The chain is built from TRBV6-5 and TRBJ1-2; perhaps TRBD1 as D (5 bases). Trimming took off 0 bases at V and 6 bases at J, with 14 bases between the two ends. The V gene's germline CDR1 is MNHEY and CDR2 SVGAGI. The CDR3 is 15 amino acids. The CDR3 is CASSYSPIGGDGYTF. CDR3 sequence (DNA): TGTGCCAGCAGTTACTCCCCGATTGGGGGGGATGGCTACACCTTC.

This chain uses TRBV6-1 with TRBJ1-2; 8 positions match TRBD1. The CDR3 extends over 15 amino acids. Germline CDR1 MNHNS, CDR2 SASEGT. The V gene end was trimmed by 8 bases and the J gene end by 3 bases; junction bases not matched to a gene: 11. Here the CDR3 reads CASSMDRATDYGYTF. In nucleotides, the CDR3 is TGTGCCAGCTCCATGGACAGGGCTACGGACTATGGCTACACCTTC.

On this clone: Sequence at one end of the junction differs from germline and may be a read error. Different DNA sequences within this sample yield the same CDR3. The rearrangement joins TRBV29-1 to TRBJ2-1; 12 positions match TRBD2. The CDR3 length is 14 residues. Germline-derived CDR1 and CDR2 are SQVTM and ANQGSEA. The CDR3 DNA reads TGCAGCGAGAGACTAGCGGGGGTCTACAATGAGCAATTCTTC. Encoded protein: CSERLAGVYNEQFF.

The CDR3 bases are TGTGCCAGCAGCTTAGCGCTAGCTTACAATGAGCAGTTCTTC. Its protein product is CASSLALAYNEQFF. The rearrangement uses TRBV7-2 and TRBJ2-1; D is perhaps TRBD2 (5 bases). The germline gives CDR1 SGHTA, CDR2 FQGNSA. V lost 0 bases, J lost 4 bases, and 7 bases lay in between. The CDR3 sequence is 14 residues long.

The chain carries TRBV6-1 and TRBJ2-1, with a tentative D call TRBD1 (6 bases). The CDR3 extends over 15 amino acids. Trimming took 4 bases from V and 8 from J, leaving 18 bases between them. CDR1 and CDR2 from the germline V gene are MNHNS and SASEGT. CDR3 region: CASSVIGVEGDEQFF. CDR3 in DNA: TGTGCCAGCAGTGTCATTGGCGTCGAGGGGGATGAGCAGTTCTTC.

This chain uses TRBV6-1 with TRBJ1-5; 8 bases match TRBD1. Trimming removed 7 bases from V and 11 bases from J; junction bases left unmatched: 10. This CDR3 spans 13 amino acids. Germline assignment: CDR1 MNHNS and CDR2 SASEGT. CDR3 residues: CASNRQGSSAQHF. DNA of the CDR3: TGTGCCAGCAACCGACAGGGGTCATCGGCCCAGCATTTT.

V is TRBV2 and J is TRBJ1-2, with a possible D match to TRBD1 (5 bases). Germline V gives CDR1 SNHLY, CDR2 FYNNEI. V was cut by 8 bases and J by 1 base, with 14 bases left in between. This CDR3 has 14 residues. The CDR3, as DNA: TGTGCCAGCTCCCGACAGTTCGTTAACTATGGCTACACCTTC. This encodes CASSRQFVNYGYTF.

This chain uses TRBV11-2 with TRBJ2-7; D uncertain. The CDR3 runs 13 residues. V was pared by 0 bases and J by 3 bases, with 6 bases between. Germline V gene lookup returns CDR1 SGHAT and CDR2 FQNNGV. The CDR3 DNA reads TGTGCCAGCAGCTTAGACCCCAGCTACGAGCAGTACTTC. Translated, it gives CASSLDPSYEQYF.

This chain connects TRBV29-1 to TRBJ1-1, with 9 positions matching TRBD1. Germline V gives CDR1 SQVTM, CDR2 ANQGSEA. V lost 6 bases and J lost 3; bases outside the gene matches: 5. The CDR3 loop spans 13 amino acids. The CDR3 nucleotides read TGCAGCGTCCTCCGGGACAGGGACACTGAAGCTTTCTTT. Translated: CSVLRDRDTEAFF.

V gene TRBV4-2 combines with J gene TRBJ1-3, with D uncertain. Deletions cut 4 bases from V and 0 bases from J, with 13 bases between. Germline CDR1 is LGHNA and CDR2 is YNFKEQ. This CDR3 contains 16 residues. In DNA, the CDR3 is TGTGCCAGCAGCCCAAGGAGCATACTCTCTGGAAACACCATATATTTT. Translating it yields CASSPRSILSGNTIYF.

The table lists this clone with a count of one. CDR3 nucleotide sequence: TGTGCCAGCTCACCACGGTTGGCTAGCGGGGCCCGTATCCAAGAGACCCAGTACTTC. Amino acids: CASSPRLASGARIQETQYF. The chain has TRBV18 and TRBJ2-5; 9 bases match TRBD2. Losses at the gene ends were 1 base for V and 1 base for J; bases not matched to a gene: 13. CDR3 size: 19 residues. The germline V gene encodes CDR1 KGHSH and CDR2 LQKENI.